Listed below are T cell receptor beta chains from one sample, sequenced in a study of T-cell reconstitution after alpha-beta-depleted transplantation in children. TCRdb re-called the PCR reads through MiXCR, storing one row per CDR3 protein. Of 500,000 to 750,000 distinct CDR3 sequences in the sample, roughly a quarter are singletons; the top ten hold about 35%. The sequenced sample was PBMCs, obtained before TCRalphabeta/CD19-depleted stem cell transplant. The receptors stem from a boy younger than two with Wiskott-Aldrich syndrome, due to receive a stem cell transplant. The CDR3 runs from the conserved cysteine through the conserved F or W. A D gene is named only where the DNA matches it firmly. Clone size appears in some rows only: once, few, many, or a class for an expanded clone.

size: .
length: 15
V: TRBV6-2/TRBV6-3
D: .
J: TRBJ1-4
DNA: TGTGCCAGCAGTTACGGGACGGAACTCAATGAAAAACTGTTTTTT
CDR3: CASSYGTELNEKLFF

size: .
length: 16
V: TRBV7-6
D: TRBD2
J: TRBJ2-2
DNA: TGTGCCAGCAGCTCGGGACTAGCGGGAATGACCGGGGAGCTGTTTTTT
CDR3: CASSSGLAGMTGELFF

size: .
length: 16
V: TRBV5-1
D: TRBD1
J: TRBJ2-2
DNA: TGCGCCAGCAGCTTACAGGGGGCGCGGGACACCGGGGAGCTGTTTTTT
CDR3: CASSLQGARDTGELFF

size: .
length: 15
V: TRBV7-2
D: .
J: TRBJ1-5
DNA: TGTGCCAGCAGCTTATTGGGAGCGGGAACGAGGCCCCAGCATTTT
CDR3: CASSLLGAGTRPQHF

size: few
length: 15
V: TRBV20-1
D: .
J: TRBJ2-7
DNA: TGCAGTGCTAGTGTGACGGGAGTATCCACCTACGAGCAGTACTTC
CDR3: CSASVTGVSTYEQYF

size: few
length: 15
V: TRBV20-1
D: TRBD1
J: TRBJ1-4
DNA: TGCAGTGCTTATCCCACAGGGGGTAGGAATGAAAAACTGTTTTTT
CDR3: CSAYPTGGRNEKLFF

size: .
length: 14
V: TRBV6-2/TRBV6-3
D: .
J: TRBJ1-1
DNA: TGTGCCAGCACCGACCCAGGTAGGAGCACTGAAGCTTTCTTT
CDR3: CASTDPGRSTEAFF

size: .
length: 15
V: TRBV20-1
D: .
J: TRBJ2-2
DNA: TGCAGTGCTAGAACAGGCCTAGCTGGCACCGGGGAGCTGTTTTTT
CDR3: CSARTGLAGTGELFF

size: .
length: 14
V: TRBV5-1
D: .
J: TRBJ2-1
DNA: TGCGCCAGCAGCTCGTCAAAACCACAGGAGTCACAGTTCTTC
CDR3: CASSSSKPQESQFF

size: .
length: 13
V: TRBV5-1
D: .
J: TRBJ2-2
DNA: TGCGCCAGCAGCGGGCATAACACCGGGGAGCTGTTTTTT
CDR3: CASSGHNTGELFF

size: .
length: 16
V: TRBV4-2
D: .
J: TRBJ2-2
DNA: TGTGCCAGGAGCCCGGTTGGGGGTCTGAACACCGGGGAGCTGTTTTTT
CDR3: CARSPVGGLNTGELFF

size: few
length: 13
V: TRBV25-1
D: .
J: TRBJ2-3
DNA: TGTGCCAGCAGGCGCGACCCCACAGATACGCAGTATTTT
CDR3: CASRRDPTDTQYF

size: few
length: 16
V: TRBV28
D: .
J: TRBJ2-7
DNA: TGTGCCAGCGTGGTATGGGGCAGGGGAGGAACCTACGAGCAGTACTTC
CDR3: CASVVWGRGGTYEQYF

size: .
length: 14
V: TRBV19
D: .
J: TRBJ1-1
DNA: TGTGCCAGTAGTATAGAAGAGAGGAACACTGAAGCTTTCTTT
CDR3: CASSIEERNTEAFF

size: few
length: 12
V: TRBV12-3/TRBV12-4
D: .
J: TRBJ2-7
DNA: TGTGCCAGCAGGAGACGGAGCTACGAGCAGTACTTC
CDR3: CASRRRSYEQYF